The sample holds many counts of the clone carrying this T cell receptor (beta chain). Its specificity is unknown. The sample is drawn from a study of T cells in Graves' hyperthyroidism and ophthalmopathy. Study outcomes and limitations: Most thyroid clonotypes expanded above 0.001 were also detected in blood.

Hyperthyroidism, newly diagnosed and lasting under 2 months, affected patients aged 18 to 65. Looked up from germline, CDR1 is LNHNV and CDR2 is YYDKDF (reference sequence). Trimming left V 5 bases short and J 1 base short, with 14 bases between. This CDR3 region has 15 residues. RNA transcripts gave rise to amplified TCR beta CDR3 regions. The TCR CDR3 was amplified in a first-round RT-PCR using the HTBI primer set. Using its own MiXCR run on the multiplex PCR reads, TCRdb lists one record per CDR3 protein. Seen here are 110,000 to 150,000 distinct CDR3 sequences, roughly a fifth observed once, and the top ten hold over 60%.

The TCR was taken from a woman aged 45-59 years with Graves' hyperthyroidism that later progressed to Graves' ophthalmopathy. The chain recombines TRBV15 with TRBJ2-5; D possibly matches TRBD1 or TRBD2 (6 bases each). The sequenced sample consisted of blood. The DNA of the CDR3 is TGTGCCACCAGCCAGCACGGAGGGGGCCAAGAGACCCAGTACTTC. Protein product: CATSQHGGGQETQYF.